The 6 T cell receptor beta chains reported below all come from one sample, sequenced in a study of T cell changes during pregnancy in multiple sclerosis. Assay used: immunoSEQ multiplex PCR; TCRdb lists only in-frame clones, some missing. Among 55,000 to 80,000 clones listed, almost 90% were seen once. The specimen was peripheral blood, collected after pregnancy. The receptors here all came from a female donor in good health, enrolled as a control in a pregnancy study.

This clone was counted once. The V and J genes are TRBV7-8 and TRBJ1-4, with unresolved D. Germline lookup yields CDR1 SGHVS and CDR2 FQNEAQ. The CDR3 loop spans 16 amino acids. Trimming removed 0 bases at V and 3 bases at J, with 11 bases between. The CDR3 is CASSLAGGAANEKLFF. The CDR3 nucleotides read TGTGCCAGCAGCTTAGCAGGCGGAGCTGCTAATGAAAAACTGTTTTTT.

CDR3 region: CASSYKTGGREQFF. The CDR3 DNA reads as TGTGCCAGCAGCTATAAAACAGGGGGCAGGGAGCAGTTCTTC. V is TRBV11-3 and J is TRBJ2-1, with 9 bases fitting TRBD1. Trimming cost V 4 bases and J 10 bases; bases outside gene matches: 8. Germline assignment: CDR1 SGHNT and CDR2 YENEEA. The CDR3 has 14 amino acids. Complete variable domain (other parts from reference TRBV11-3 and TRBJ2-1): EAGVVQSPRYKIIEKKQPVAFWCNPISGHNTLYWYLQNLGQGPELLIRYENEEAVDDSQLPKDRFSAERLKGVDSTLKIQPAELGDSAVYLCASSYKTGGREQFFGPGTRLTVL.

The chain recombines TRBV29-1 with TRBJ2-7, with 8 bases fitting TRBD1. CDR1 and CDR2 from the germline V gene are SQVTM and ANQGSEA. This CDR3 spans 11 amino acids. The J segment lost 3 bases and the V segment lost 6 bases, leaving 1 base of the junction unmatched. The CDR3 sequence: CSVGTGYEQYF. In nucleotides, the CDR3 is TGCAGCGTGGGGACAGGCTACGAGCAGTACTTC.

The rearrangement links TRBV4-1 to TRBJ1-4; D perhaps matches TRBD1 (5 bases). Germline CDR1 MGHRA, CDR2 YSYEKL. V lost 3 bases, J lost 7 bases, and 18 bases lay in between. This CDR3 region has 16 residues. The CDR3 sequence is CASSHLPGLVGEKLFF. The DNA of the CDR3 is TGCGCCAGCAGCCATCTCCCGGGACTTGTGGGTGAAAAACTGTTTTTT.

This clone was seen a single time. The rearrangement uses TRBV5-1 and TRBJ2-7, with 8 nucleotides matching TRBD2. Germline V gene sequence: CDR1 SGHRS, CDR2 YFSETQ. The J segment lost 2 bases and the V segment lost 2 bases, leaving 6 bases of the junction unmatched. There are 15 residues in the CDR3. CDR3 loop: CASSLGHGGAYEQYF. The DNA for the CDR3 is TGCGCCAGCAGCTTAGGACACGGGGGGGCCTACGAGCAGTACTTC.

The chain has TRBV9 and TRBJ1-1, with D perhaps TRBD1 (5 bases). V was clipped by 3 bases and J by 0 bases, with 15 bases between them. Germline loops: CDR1 SGDLS, CDR2 YYNGEE. The CDR3 extends over 16 amino acids. CDR3 sequence reads: CASSAGGEFMNTEAFF. The CDR3, as DNA: TGTGCCAGCAGCGCCGGGGGGGAGTTCATGAACACTGAAGCTTTCTTT.